Below are 14 T cell receptor beta chains sequenced from a single sample in a study of cytomegalovirus exposure and HLA in healthy donors listed by TCRdb under 2017. Library generation was performed with the immunoSEQ multiplex PCR assay. A mixture of 60 forward primers for TCR Vbeta segments and 13 reverse primers for TCR Jbeta segments was used in the multiplex PCR. TCRdb holds this immuneACCESS table with in-frame rearrangements only. Some clones are missing; in checked studies, unresolved V genes explain under half, and the rest has no known cause. The sample yields approximately 210,000 clones; 79% were counted once. The top ten constitute about 1.4% of the sample. Sequences were obtained from PBMCs. Every receptor here comes from a girl aged 5-17 years in good health and CMV-seropositive.

The chain carries TRBV5-1 and TRBJ2-7, with unresolved D. Trimming took off 4 bases at V and 1 base at J, with 9 bases between the two ends. Germline-derived CDR1 and CDR2 are SGHRS and YFSETQ. There are 13 residues in the CDR3. The CDR3 sequence: CASSRDLSYEQYF. The DNA for the CDR3 is TGCGCCAGCAGCCGTGACTTGTCCTACGAGCAGTACTTC.

This rearrangement joins TRBV11-2 to TRBJ2-2; no clear D gene. There are 14 residues in the CDR3. Germline CDR1 is SGHAT and CDR2 is FQNNGV. Trimming cost V 4 bases and J 6 bases, with 12 bases left between them. The DNA for the CDR3 is TGTGCCAGCAGCTCCCGAGTATATTCCGGGGAGCTGTTTTTT. Its protein is CASSSRVYSGELFF.

The rearrangement joins TRBV23-1 to TRBJ2-2, with TRBD1 matching 8 bases. TRBV23-1 is treated as an ORF (open reading frame) with a function not yet certain. This CDR3 has 18 residues. The trim removed 6 bases at V and 4 bases at J, leaving 16 bases unmatched. The CDR3 here is CASSPTIYRDRSTGELFF. The CDR3 DNA is TGCGCCAGCAGCCCGACGATTTACCGGGACAGGTCCACCGGGGAGCTGTTTTTT.

The chain couples TRBV2 to TRBJ1-1, with a weak D call TRBD1 (6 bases). The CDR3 contains 13 residues. The V and J ends lost 11 bases and 3 bases respectively, with 16 bases between them. Germline V gene sequence: CDR1 SNHLY, CDR2 FYNNEI. The CDR3 region has the DNA TGTGCCCGGGGATTACAGGGCGACACTGAAGCTTTCTTT. It specifies CARGLQGDTEAFF.

This chain joins TRBV4-3 and TRBJ2-7; possible D gene TRBD1, 5 bases. Germline CDR1 is LGHNA and CDR2 is YSLEER. Trimming left V 1 base short and J 3 bases short, with 16 bases between. CDR3 length: 16 amino acids. This CDR3 reads CASSQAPGHSLYEQYF. The CDR3 coding sequence is TGCGCCAGCAGCCAAGCCCCAGGACATTCACTCTACGAGCAGTACTTC.

V gene TRBV27 combines with J gene TRBJ1-1; TRBD1 might be the D (6 bases). The germline V gene has CDR1 MNHEY and CDR2 SMNVEV (reference sequence). This CDR3 spans 14 amino acids. The V end was cut by 7 bases, the J end by 1 base, with 13 bases between. CDR3 residues: CASKSGTTNTEAFF. CDR3 sequence (DNA): TGTGCCAGCAAAAGCGGGACAACGAACACTGAAGCTTTCTTT.

This chain uses TRBV2 with TRBJ2-2; 8 bases are a match to TRBD1. Per the germline V gene, CDR1 is SNHLY and CDR2 is FYNNEI. Trimming cost V 10 bases and J 0 bases; bases outside gene matches: 4. The CDR3 has 14 amino acids. CDR3 DNA: TGTGCCACCCGGACAGGGACGAACACCGGGGAGCTGTTTTTT. Its translation: CATRTGTNTGELFF.

The chain links TRBV4-2 to TRBJ2-3; 8 positions match TRBD2. The CDR3 has 16 residues. Germline V lookup: CDR1 LGHNA, CDR2 YNFKEQ. Trimming at V came to 1 base and at J to 4 bases, leaving 7 bases not matched to a gene. CDR3 DNA: TGTGCCAGCAGCCAAGGGGTAGCGGGGAGGGCAGATACGCAGTATTTT. It encodes CASSQGVAGRADTQYF.

This chain connects TRBV7-2 to TRBJ1-4, with D perhaps matching TRBD1 (5 bases). Deletions cut 5 bases from V and 0 bases from J, with 7 bases between. The CDR3 totals 14 residues. Germline CDR1 and CDR2: SGHTA and FQGNSA. The CDR3 loop is CASSQGPTNEKLFF. The DNA for the CDR3 is TGTGCCAGCAGCCAGGGCCCAACTAATGAAAAACTGTTTTTT.

V usage is TRBV27 and J usage is TRBJ2-7; D is possibly TRBD1 (6 bases). Trimming left V 5 bases short and J 6 bases short, with 20 bases between. The V gene's germline CDR1 is MNHEY and CDR2 SMNVEV (reference sequence). This CDR3 has 15 amino acids. In DNA form, the CDR3 reads TGTGCCAGCAGTCCTTCGGCCAGGGGATTGGGCGAGCAGTACTTC. This gives the protein CASSPSARGLGEQYF.

The chain combines TRBV7-7 with TRBJ1-1; D is ambiguous. The CDR3 has 10 residues. Per germline, CDR1 SSHAT and CDR2 FNYEAQ (reference sequence). Trimming shortened V by 10 bases and J by 8 bases, and 11 bases separated the two germline ends. The CDR3 DNA sequence: TGTGCCAACTACCGTGGGGAAGCTTTCTTT. Its protein product is CANYRGEAFF.

This clone turned up a few times. This chain uses TRBV7-2 with TRBJ2-7, with 13 bases that match TRBD2. CDR3 length: 17 residues. Losses at the gene ends were 2 bases for V and 0 bases for J; bases not matched to a gene: 4. Germline CDR1 reads SGHTA; CDR2 reads FQGNSA. As DNA, the CDR3 is TGTGCCAGCAGCTTAACTAGCGGGGGGGCGGGCTCCTACGAGCAGTACTTC. This encodes CASSLTSGGAGSYEQYF.

CDR3 in DNA: TGCGCCAGCAGCCTAGGACAGTTGTCACCCCTCCACTTT. This sequence encodes CASSLGQLSPLHF. The J gene is TRBJ1-6, the V gene TRBV10-1; TRBD1 is a possible D gene (6 bases). Trimming stripped 6 bases from V and 10 bases from J, with 13 bases between. CDR3 length: 13 amino acids. The germline gives CDR1 WNHNN, CDR2 SYGVQD (reference sequence).

This clone was detected only a few times. The chain carries TRBV9 and TRBJ1-1, with D maybe TRBD1 (5 bases). The V and J ends lost 8 bases and 1 base respectively, with 12 bases between them. The germline gives CDR1 SGDLS, CDR2 YYNGEE. This CDR3 has 13 amino acids. CDR3 nucleotides: TGTGCCAGTAACCGGGGGGGGAACACTGAAGCTTTCTTT. Its protein product is CASNRGGNTEAFF. Full variable domain (missing parts from reference TRBV9 and TRBJ1-1): DSGVTQTPKHLITATGQRVTLRCSPRSGDLSVYWYQQSLDQGLQFLIQYYNGEERAKGNILERFSAQQFPDLHSELNLSSLELGDSALYFCASNRGGNTEAFFGQGTRLTVV.